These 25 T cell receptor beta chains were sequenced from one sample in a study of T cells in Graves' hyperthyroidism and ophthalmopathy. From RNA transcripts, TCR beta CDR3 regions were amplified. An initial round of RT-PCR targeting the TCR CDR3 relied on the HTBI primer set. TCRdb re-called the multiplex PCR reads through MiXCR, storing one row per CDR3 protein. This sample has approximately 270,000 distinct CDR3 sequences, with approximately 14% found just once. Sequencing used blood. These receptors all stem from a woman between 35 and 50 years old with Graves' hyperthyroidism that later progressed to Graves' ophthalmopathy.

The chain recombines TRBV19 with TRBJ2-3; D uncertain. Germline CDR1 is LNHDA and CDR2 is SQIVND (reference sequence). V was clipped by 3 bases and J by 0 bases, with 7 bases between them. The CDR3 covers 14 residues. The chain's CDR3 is CASSILDSTDTQYF. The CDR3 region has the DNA TGTGCCAGTAGTATCTTGGACAGCACAGATACGCAGTATTTT.

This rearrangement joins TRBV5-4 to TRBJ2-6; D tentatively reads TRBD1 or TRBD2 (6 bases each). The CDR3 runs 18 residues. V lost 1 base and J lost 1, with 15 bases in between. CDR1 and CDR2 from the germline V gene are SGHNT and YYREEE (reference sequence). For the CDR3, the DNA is TGTGCCAGCAGCTTGCGCTTCGGGGGCGCATCTGGGGCCAACGTCCTGACTTTC. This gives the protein CASSLRFGGASGANVLTF.

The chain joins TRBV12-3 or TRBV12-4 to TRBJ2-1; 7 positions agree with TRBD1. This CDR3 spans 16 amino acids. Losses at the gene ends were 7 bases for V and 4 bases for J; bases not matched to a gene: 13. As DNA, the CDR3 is TGTGCCAGCACCGAAAAGCAGGGACAGATATACAATGAGCAGTTCTTC. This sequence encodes CASTEKQGQIYNEQFF.

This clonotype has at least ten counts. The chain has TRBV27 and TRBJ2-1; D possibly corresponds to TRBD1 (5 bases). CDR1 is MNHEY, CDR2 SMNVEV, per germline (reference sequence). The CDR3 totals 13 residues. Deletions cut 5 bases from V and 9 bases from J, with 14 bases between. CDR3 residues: CASSPAAGSEQFF. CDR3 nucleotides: TGTGCCAGCAGTCCGGCCGCAGGGTCTGAGCAGTTCTTC.

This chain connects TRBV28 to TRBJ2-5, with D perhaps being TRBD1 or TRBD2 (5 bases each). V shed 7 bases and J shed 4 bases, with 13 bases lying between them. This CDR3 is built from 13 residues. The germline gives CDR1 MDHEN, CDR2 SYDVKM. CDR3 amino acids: CASTTWDRETQYF. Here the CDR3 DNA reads TGTGCCAGCACCACCTGGGACCGAGAGACCCAGTACTTC.

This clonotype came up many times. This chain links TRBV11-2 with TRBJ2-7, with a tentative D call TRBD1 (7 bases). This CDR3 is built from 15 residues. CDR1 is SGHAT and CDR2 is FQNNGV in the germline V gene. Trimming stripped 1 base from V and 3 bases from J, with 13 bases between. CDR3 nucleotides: TGTGCCAGCAGCTTAGCCGGCAGGGGGGTCTACGAGCAGTACTTC. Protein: CASSLAGRGVYEQYF.

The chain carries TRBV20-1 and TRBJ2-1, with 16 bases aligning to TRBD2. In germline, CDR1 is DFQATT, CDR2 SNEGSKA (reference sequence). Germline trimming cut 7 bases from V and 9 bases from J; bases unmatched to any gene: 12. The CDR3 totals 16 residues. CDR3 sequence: CSVLTGTSGRAGEQFF. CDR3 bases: TGCAGTGTCCTCACCGGGACTAGCGGGAGGGCCGGTGAGCAGTTCTTC.

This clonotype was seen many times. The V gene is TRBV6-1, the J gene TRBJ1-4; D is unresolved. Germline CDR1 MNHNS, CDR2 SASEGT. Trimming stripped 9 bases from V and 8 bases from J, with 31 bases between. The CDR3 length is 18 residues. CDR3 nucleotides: TGTGCCAGTTATGGATCGATTCTCGGTCGGGGAAGAGAAGAAAAACTGTTTTTT. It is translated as CASYGSILGRGREEKLFF.

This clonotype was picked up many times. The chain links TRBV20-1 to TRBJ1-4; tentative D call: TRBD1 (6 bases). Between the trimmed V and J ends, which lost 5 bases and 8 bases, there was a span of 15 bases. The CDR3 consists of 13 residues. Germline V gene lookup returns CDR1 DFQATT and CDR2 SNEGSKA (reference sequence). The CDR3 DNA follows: TGCAGTGCTTTGACAGGAGGGGAGGAAAAACTGTTTTTT. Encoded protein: CSALTGGEEKLFF.

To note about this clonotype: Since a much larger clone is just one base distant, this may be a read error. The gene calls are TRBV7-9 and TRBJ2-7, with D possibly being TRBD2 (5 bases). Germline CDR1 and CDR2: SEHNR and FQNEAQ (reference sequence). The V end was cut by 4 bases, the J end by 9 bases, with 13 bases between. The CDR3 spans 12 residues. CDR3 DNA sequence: TGTGCCAGCAGCTCCTGGAGAGGGAGGCAGTACTTC. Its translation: CASSSWRGRQYF.

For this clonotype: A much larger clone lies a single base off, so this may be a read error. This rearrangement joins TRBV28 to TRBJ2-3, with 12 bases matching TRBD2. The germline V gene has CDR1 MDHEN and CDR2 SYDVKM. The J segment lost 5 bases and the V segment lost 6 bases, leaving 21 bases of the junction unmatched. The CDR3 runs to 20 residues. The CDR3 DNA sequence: TGTGCCAGCAGACCCTCCCCTTCTCTAGCGGGAGGGCGTGGGAGAGATACGCAGTATTTT. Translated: CASRPSPSLAGGRGRDTQYF.

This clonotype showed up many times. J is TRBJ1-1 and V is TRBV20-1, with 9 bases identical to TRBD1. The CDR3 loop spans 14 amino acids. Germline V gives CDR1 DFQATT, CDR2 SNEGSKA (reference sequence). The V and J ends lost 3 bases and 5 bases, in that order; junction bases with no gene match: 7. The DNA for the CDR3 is TGCAGTGCTAGTGCCTTGACAGGGGGGACTGAAGCTTTCTTT. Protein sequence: CSASALTGGTEAFF.

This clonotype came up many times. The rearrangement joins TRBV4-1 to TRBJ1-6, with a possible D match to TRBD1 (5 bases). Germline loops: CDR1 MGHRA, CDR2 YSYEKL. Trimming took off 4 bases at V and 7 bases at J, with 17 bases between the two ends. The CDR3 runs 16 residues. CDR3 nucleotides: TGCGCCAGCAGCCCCGGACGCCAAGGGGCCAATTCACCCCTCCACTTT. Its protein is CASSPGRQGANSPLHF.

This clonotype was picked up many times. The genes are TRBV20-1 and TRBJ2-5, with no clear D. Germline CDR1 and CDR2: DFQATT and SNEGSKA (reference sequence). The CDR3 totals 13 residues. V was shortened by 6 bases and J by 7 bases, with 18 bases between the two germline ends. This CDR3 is CSAPAGSRGTQYF. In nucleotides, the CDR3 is TGCAGTGCCCCCGCCGGGTCCCGCGGGACCCAGTACTTC.

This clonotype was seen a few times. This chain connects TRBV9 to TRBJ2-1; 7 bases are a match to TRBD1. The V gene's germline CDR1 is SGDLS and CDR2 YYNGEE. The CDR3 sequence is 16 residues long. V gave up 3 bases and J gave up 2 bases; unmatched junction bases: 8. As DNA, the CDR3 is TGTGCCAGCAGCGCCCAAGGGGGCCTCCCCTACAATGAGCAGTTCTTC. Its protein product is CASSAQGGLPYNEQFF.

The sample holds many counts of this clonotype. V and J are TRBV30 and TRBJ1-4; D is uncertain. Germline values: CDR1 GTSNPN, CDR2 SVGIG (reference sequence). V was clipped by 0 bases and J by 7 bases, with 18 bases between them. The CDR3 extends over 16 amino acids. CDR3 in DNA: TGTGCCTGGAGTGTACGTGTTTTAAGCCCGGGTGAAAAACTGTTTTTT. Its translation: CAWSVRVLSPGEKLFF.

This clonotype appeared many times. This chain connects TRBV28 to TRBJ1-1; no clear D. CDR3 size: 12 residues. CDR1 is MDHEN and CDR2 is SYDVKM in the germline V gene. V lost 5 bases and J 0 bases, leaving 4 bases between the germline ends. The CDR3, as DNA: TGTGCCAGCAGTACTATGAACACTGAAGCTTTCTTT. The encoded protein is CASSTMNTEAFF. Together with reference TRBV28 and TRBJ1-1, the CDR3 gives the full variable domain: DVKVTQSSRYLVKRTGEKVFLECVQDMDHENMFWYRQDPGLGLRLIYFSYDVKMKEKGDIPEGYSVSREKKERFSLILESASTNQTSMYLCASSTMNTEAFFGQGTRLTVV.

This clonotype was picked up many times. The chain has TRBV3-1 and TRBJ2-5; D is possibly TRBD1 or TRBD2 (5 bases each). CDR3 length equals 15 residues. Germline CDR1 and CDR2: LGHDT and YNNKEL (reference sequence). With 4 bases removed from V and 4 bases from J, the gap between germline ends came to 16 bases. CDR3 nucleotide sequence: TGTGCCAGCAGCCCGAGGGGAATAAAGCGAGAGACCCAGTACTTC. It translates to CASSPRGIKRETQYF.

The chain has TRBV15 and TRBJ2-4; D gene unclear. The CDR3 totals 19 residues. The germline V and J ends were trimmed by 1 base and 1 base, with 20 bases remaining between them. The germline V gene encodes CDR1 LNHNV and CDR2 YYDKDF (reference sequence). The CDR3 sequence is CATSRAPVTPGDAKNIQYF. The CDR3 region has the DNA TGTGCCACCAGCAGAGCCCCGGTGACCCCCGGCGATGCCAAAAACATTCAGTACTTC. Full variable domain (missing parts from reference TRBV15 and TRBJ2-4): DAMVIQNPRYQVTQFGKPVTLSCSQTLNHNVMYWYQQKSSQAPKLLFHYYDKDFNNEADTPDNFQSRRPNTSFCFLDIRSPGLGDTAMYLCATSRAPVTPGDAKNIQYFGAGTRLSVL.

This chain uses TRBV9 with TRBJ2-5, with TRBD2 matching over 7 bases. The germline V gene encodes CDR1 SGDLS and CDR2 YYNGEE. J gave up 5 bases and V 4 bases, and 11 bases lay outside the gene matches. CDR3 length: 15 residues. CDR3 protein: CASSPRDYQAETQYF. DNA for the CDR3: TGTGCCAGCAGCCCGCGGGACTACCAAGCGGAGACCCAGTACTTC. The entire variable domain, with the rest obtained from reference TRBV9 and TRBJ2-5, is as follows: DSGVTQTPKHLITATGQRVTLRCSPRSGDLSVYWYQQSLDQGLQFLIQYYNGEERAKGNILERFSAQQFPDLHSELNLSSLELGDSALYFCASSPRDYQAETQYFGPGTRLLVL.

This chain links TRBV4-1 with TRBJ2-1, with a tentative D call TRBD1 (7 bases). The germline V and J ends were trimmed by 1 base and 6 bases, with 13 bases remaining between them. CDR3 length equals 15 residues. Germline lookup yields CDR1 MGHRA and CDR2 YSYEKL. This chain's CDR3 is CASSQVQGGLNEQFF. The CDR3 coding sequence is TGCGCCAGCAGCCAAGTTCAGGGGGGCCTCAATGAGCAGTTCTTC.

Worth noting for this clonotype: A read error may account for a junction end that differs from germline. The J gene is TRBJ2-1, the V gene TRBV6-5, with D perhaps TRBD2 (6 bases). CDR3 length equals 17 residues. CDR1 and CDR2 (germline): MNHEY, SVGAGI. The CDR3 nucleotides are TGTGCCAGCAGTTACTTCGCCCGGGGGTATATCGGCAATGGGCAGTTCTTC. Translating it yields CASSYFARGYIGNGQFF.

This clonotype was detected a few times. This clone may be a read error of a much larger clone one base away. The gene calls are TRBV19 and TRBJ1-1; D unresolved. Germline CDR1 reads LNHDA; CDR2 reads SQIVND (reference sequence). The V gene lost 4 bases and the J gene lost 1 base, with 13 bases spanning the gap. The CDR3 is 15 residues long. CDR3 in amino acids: CASSTDGSPNTEAFF. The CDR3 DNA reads TGTGCCAGTAGTACTGACGGCAGCCCGAACACTGAAGCTTTCTTT.

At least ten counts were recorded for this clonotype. CDR3 region: CASHMAFQETQYF. The CDR3 DNA reads TGTGCCAGCCACATGGCCTTTCAAGAGACCCAGTACTTC. The chain uses TRBV3-1 and TRBJ2-5; D is ambiguous. This CDR3 spans 13 amino acids. The germline gives CDR1 LGHDT, CDR2 YNNKEL (reference sequence). Trimming cost V 8 bases and J 2 bases, with 12 bases left between them.

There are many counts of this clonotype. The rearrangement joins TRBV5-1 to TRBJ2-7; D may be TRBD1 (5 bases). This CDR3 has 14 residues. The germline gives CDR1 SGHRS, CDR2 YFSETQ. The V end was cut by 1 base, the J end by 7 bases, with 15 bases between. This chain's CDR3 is CASSLLGAAREQYF. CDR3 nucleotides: TGCGCCAGCAGCTTGCTTGGGGCGGCCCGGGAGCAGTACTTC.